The TCR beta chain under discussion was sequenced for a study of response to subunit inactivated influenza vaccine. Study conclusions and caveats: Every seasonal influenza vaccination brings in few new T cells, the authors suggested.

Regarding this clonotype: Antigen specificity is unknown.

From the RT-PCR reads, TCRdb called clonotypes with MiXCR, one entry per CDR3 protein. The table shows around 790,000 distinct CDR3 sequences, with approximately 22% occurring only once. J gave up 2 bases and V 3 bases, and 9 bases lay outside the gene matches. Germline CDR1 DFQATT, CDR2 SNEGSKA (reference sequence). CDR3 size: 16 residues. The sample in question was PBMCs from blood, obtained roughly 5 days after vaccination. The receptor was derived from a man over 45 who received an inactivated influenza vaccine. The chain has TRBV20-1 and TRBJ2-3; 9 positions match TRBD2. The DNA for the CDR3 is TGCAGTGCTAGGGGCGGGACTAGCAGATACACAGATACGCAGTATTTT. Translating it yields CSARGGTSRYTDTQYF.